This T cell receptor beta chain was identified during a study of CD8+CD57+ T cells in acquired aplastic anemia. Details on this clonotype: A single base separates this from a much larger clone, so it may be a read error.

CDR1 is MGHDK and CDR2 is SYGVNS in the germline V gene. The CDR3 is made up of 16 amino acids. Trimming pared 6 bases from V and 8 bases from J, leaving 23 bases between. Investigators profiled TCR beta VDJ and CDR3 from genomic DNA template. TCRdb ran MiXCR on the reads and lists one entry per CDR3 protein. The sample holds fewer than 100,000 distinct CDR3 sequences; under 50% are singletons and the top ten take around 63%. Sequencing was carried out using sorted CD4+, CD8+, or CD8+CD57+ T cells (not recorded which) from PBMCs. This chain links TRBV25-1 with TRBJ2-1, with D maybe TRBD1 (7 bases). The sequence came from a human donor in good health, serving as a control. This CDR3 is CASSQGGGNGHDEQFF. The CDR3 DNA is TGTGCCAGCAGCCAGGGGGGCGGAAACGGTCATGATGAGCAGTTCTTC.